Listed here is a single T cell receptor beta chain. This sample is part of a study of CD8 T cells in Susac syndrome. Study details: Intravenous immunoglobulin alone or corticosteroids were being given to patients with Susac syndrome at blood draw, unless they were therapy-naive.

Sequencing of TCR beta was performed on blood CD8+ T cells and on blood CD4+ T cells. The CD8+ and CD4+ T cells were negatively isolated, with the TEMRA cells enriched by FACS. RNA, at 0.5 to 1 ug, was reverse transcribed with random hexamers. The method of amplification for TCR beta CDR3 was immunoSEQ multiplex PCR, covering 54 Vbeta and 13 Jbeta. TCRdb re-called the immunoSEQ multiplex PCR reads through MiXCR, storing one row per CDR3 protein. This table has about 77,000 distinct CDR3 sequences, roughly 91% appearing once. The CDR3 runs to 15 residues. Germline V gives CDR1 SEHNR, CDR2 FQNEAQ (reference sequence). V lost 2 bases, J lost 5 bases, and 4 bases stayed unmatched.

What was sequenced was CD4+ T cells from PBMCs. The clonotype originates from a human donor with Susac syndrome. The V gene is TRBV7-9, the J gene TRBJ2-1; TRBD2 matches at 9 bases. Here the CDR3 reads CASSLSASGDNEQFF. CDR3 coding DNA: TGTGCCAGCAGCTTATCGGCTAGCGGGGACAATGAGCAGTTCTTC.